These 10 T cell receptor beta chains came from one sample sequenced in a study of Graves' ophthalmopathy and Graves' hyperthyroidism. RNA transcripts provided the template for amplifying TCR beta CDR3 regions. RT-PCR in the first round used HTBI primers; a second-round multiplex PCR followed. TCRdb redid the calling of the multiplex PCR reads with MiXCR, one entry per CDR3 protein. Here the sample spans just over 400,000 distinct CDR3 sequences, roughly 21% being singletons. The sequencing sample was made of peripheral blood. Receptor source: a young woman with stable Graves' hyperthyroidism.

The gene calls are TRBV6-2 or TRBV6-3 and TRBJ1-1; D is unresolved. Trimming stripped 8 bases from V and 5 bases from J, with 9 bases between. The CDR3 extends over 11 amino acids. CDR1 and CDR2 from the germline V gene are MNHEY and SVGEGT. The CDR3, as DNA: TGTGCCAGCGGAGGAGCGACTGAAGCTTTCTTT. Its translation: CASGGATEAFF.

This clonotype came up many times. This sequence joins TRBV12-5 and TRBJ2-5, with 8 bases fitting TRBD1. Germline CDR1 reads LGHNT; CDR2 reads FRNRAP. The CDR3 spans 15 residues. Trimming cost V 5 bases and J 5 bases; bases outside gene matches: 10. The CDR3 sequence is CASGPQDRGGETQYF. The CDR3 DNA sequence: TGTGCTAGTGGTCCGCAAGACAGGGGTGGGGAGACCCAGTACTTC.

About this clonotype: This may come from a read error, since a much larger clone is one base off. This chain connects TRBV19 to TRBJ2-7; D may be TRBD2 (5 bases). The CDR3 spans 14 residues. V was clipped by 4 bases and J by 1 base, with 11 bases between them. Germline V lookup: CDR1 LNHDA, CDR2 SQIVND (reference sequence). This CDR3 reads CASSRTTGSYEQYF. CDR3 DNA sequence: TGTGCCAGTAGTAGGACGACGGGGTCCTACGAGCAGTACTTC.

The rearrangement uses TRBV3-1 and TRBJ2-7; TRBD2 matches 10 bases. Unmatched junction bases numbered 3, after V lost 1 base and J lost 3 bases. The CDR3 is 15 residues long. Germline-derived CDR1 and CDR2 are LGHDT and YNNKEL (reference sequence). This CDR3 is CASSQGTSGHYEQYF. The CDR3 DNA sequence: TGTGCCAGCAGCCAAGGGACTAGCGGCCACTACGAGCAGTACTTC.

This clonotype was recorded at least ten times. The rearrangement uses TRBV7-8 and TRBJ2-7, with 7 bases fitting TRBD1. The CDR3 has 13 residues. V gave up 4 bases and J gave up 3 bases; unmatched junction bases: 3. The germline CDR1 and CDR2 sequences are SGHVS and FQNEAQ. The CDR3 DNA is TGTGCCAGCAGCTGGGGACAGATCTACGAGCAGTACTTC. It is translated as CASSWGQIYEQYF.

This clonotype was seen at least ten times. This chain uses TRBV7-2 with TRBJ1-2, with a tentative D call TRBD1 (5 bases). Trimming stripped 6 bases from V and 8 bases from J, with 13 bases between. CDR1 is SGHTA and CDR2 is FQGNSA in the germline V gene. The CDR3 sequence is 12 residues long. The CDR3 sequence is CASSQTAEGYTF. CDR3 in DNA: TGTGCCAGCAGTCAGACAGCGGAGGGCTACACCTTC. Full variable domain (remainder filled in from reference TRBV7-2 and TRBJ1-2): GAGVSQSPSNKVTEKGKDVELRCDPISGHTALYWYRQSLGQGLEFLIYFQGNSAPDKSGLPSDRFSAERTGGSVSTLTIQRTQQEDSAVYLCASSQTAEGYTFGSGTRLTVV.

In this sample, this clonotype turned up many times. The chain has TRBV6-2 or TRBV6-3 and TRBJ2-2; D gene uncertain. V was clipped by 5 bases and J by 5 bases, with 12 bases between them. Germline V CDR1 and CDR2: MNHEY, SVGEGT. The CDR3 covers 14 residues. Here the CDR3 reads CASSRGTLTGELFF. In DNA form, the CDR3 reads TGTGCCAGCAGTCGCGGAACCCTAACCGGGGAGCTGTTTTTT.

This clonotype was observed many times. Just one base apart from a much larger clone, this may be a read error. The chain recombines TRBV6-1 with TRBJ1-5; D might be TRBD1 (5 bases). Trimming cost V 8 bases and J 7 bases, with 24 bases left between them. This CDR3 is built from 16 residues. Germline CDR1 reads MNHNS; CDR2 reads SASEGT. DNA of the CDR3: TGTGCCAGCGGCGAAGCGATAGGGGCAGGGATGCAGCCCCAGCATTTT. Its translation: CASGEAIGAGMQPQHF.

In its sample, this clonotype was seen many times. The V call is TRBV6-1, the J call TRBJ2-7; TRBD1 is a possible D gene (6 bases). V was trimmed by 5 bases and J by 2 bases, leaving 10 bases between them. Per germline, CDR1 MNHNS and CDR2 SASEGT. There are 13 residues in the CDR3. The CDR3 region is CASSPGHPYEQYF. The CDR3 region has the DNA TGTGCCAGCAGTCCGGGACACCCCTACGAGCAGTACTTC.

Only a few counts were recorded for this clonotype. This chain uses TRBV6-2 or TRBV6-3 with TRBJ2-7; D call uncertain. Germline CDR1 MNHEY, CDR2 SVGEGT. V lost 0 bases and J 2 bases, leaving 14 bases between the germline ends. This CDR3 comprises 16 residues. The CDR3 DNA is TGTGCCAGCAGTTACTCGGCAGCACACATCACCTACGAGCAGTACTTC. Its protein is CASSYSAAHITYEQYF.